This note documents a single TCR beta chain sequence. TCRbeta library preparation incorporated unique molecular identifiers. Via MiXCR, TCRdb re-called the PCR reads, giving one row per CDR3 protein. The data show approximately 400,000 distinct CDR3 sequences, with roughly 10% seen just once and approximately 5% held by the top ten. The entry originates in a study of T-cell reconstitution after alpha-beta-depleted transplantation in children. The receptor was isolated from a human donor who donated a stem cell graft to a child with acute myeloid leukemia. This specimen consisted of PBMCs from the stem cell graft donor, obtained from the stem cell graft.

CDR3 sequence reads: CASSTQDGSEKLFF. DNA of the CDR3: TGTGCCAGCAGCACACAGGACGGGAGTGAAAAACTGTTTTTT. The chain combines TRBV7-6 with TRBJ1-4, with D perhaps TRBD1 (5 bases). Germline CDR1 and CDR2: SGHVS and FNYEAQ. V lost 5 bases, J lost 7 bases, and 14 bases lay in between. This CDR3 is built from 14 residues.